The clone carrying this TCR beta chain was recorded a few times. What it binds is not known. Researchers built TCR beta libraries using quantitative 5'-RACE with molecular barcodes. Each CDR3 protein is one row after TCRdb ran MiXCR on the 5' RACE reads. Counted here are 300,000 to 400,000 distinct CDR3 sequences, approximately 20% occurring once; the ten biggest clones make up about 15%. The CDR3 has 16 residues. The germline CDR1 and CDR2 sequences are KGHSH and LQKENI. Trimming took 5 bases from V and 1 from J; bases not matched to a gene: 8. This specimen belongs to a study of CD8 T cells in ankylosing spondylitis. General observations from the study: Several of the motif variants were reported before in synovial fluid and blood from reactive arthritis. A motif in TCR beta, a set of eight highly homologous variants, appeared characteristic of ankylosing spondylitis blood. Within peripheral blood, clones linked to disease were CD8+ and relatively rare. Disease-linked clones reportedly concentrated significantly in matched ankylosing spondylitis synovial fluid.

Sequences were obtained from blood, either unsorted or a sorted T cell fraction (not recorded which). This rearrangement joins TRBV18 to TRBJ1-5, with 7 positions matching TRBD1. The origin of this receptor is a male donor with ankylosing spondylitis. CDR3 sequence: CASSSSVRGSNQPQHF. CDR3 sequence (DNA): TGTGCCAGCTCATCGTCAGTCAGGGGGAGCAATCAGCCCCAGCATTTT.